Listed below are T cell receptor beta chains from one sample, sequenced in a study of early T cells in non-severe SARS-CoV-2 infection. Using its own MiXCR run on the 5' RACE reads, TCRdb lists one record per CDR3 protein. The sample has about 33,000 distinct CDR3 sequences, 4.5% to 7% seen once. Specimen: whole blood. The source of these receptors is an adult who was a healthcare worker with PCR-confirmed SARS-CoV-2 infection or an uninfected control (not recorded which). The CDR3 runs from the conserved cysteine through the conserved F or W. The D gene is left open where the match is weak. Only part of the rows carry a size: once, few, many, or a class if the clone is expanded.

j_call d_call clone_size v_call cdr3_nt cdr3_aa
TRBJ2-1 - many TRBV7-2 TGTGCCAGCAGCTCTAACAGGCACCAGTTCTTC CASSSNRHQFF
TRBJ2-2 - many TRBV29-1 TGCAGCGTCGATGGGACAACAAACACCGGGGAGCTGTTTTTT CSVDGTTNTGELFF
TRBJ2-3 TRBD2 many TRBV20-1 TGCAGTGCTACCCGACTAGCGGAAAAAACAGATACGCAGTATTTT CSATRLAEKTDTQYF
TRBJ2-7 - few TRBV29-1 TGCAGCGTTGAAATCCGGGGGTACTCCTACGAGCAGTACTTC CSVEIRGYSYEQYF
TRBJ2-7 - many TRBV29-1 TGCAGCGTTGGTACGGGCGGGGTAAGCGAGCAGTACTTC CSVGTGGVSEQYF
TRBJ1-5 - many TRBV12-3/TRBV12-4 TGTGCCAGCAGTACCGGAGGGGGATATCAGCCCCAGCATTTT CASSTGGGYQPQHF
TRBJ2-3 TRBD2 many TRBV7-2 TGTGCCAGCAGCTCTAAGCGGGGTGATGCAGATACGCAGTATTTT CASSSKRGDADTQYF
TRBJ2-5 TRBD1 - TRBV20-1 TGCAGTGCTGGGGACAGGGGGTTAGTAGAGACCCAGTACTTC CSAGDRGLVETQYF
TRBJ1-6 - few TRBV20-1 TGCAGTGTAAAGCGACTTAACAGAGGAGGGGTTGTCCATTCACCCCTCCACTTT CSVKRLNRGGVVHSPLHF
TRBJ2-1 TRBD2 many TRBV11-1 TGTGCCAGCAGCTTAAAACCCAGACTAGCGGGGGTTAATGAGCAGTTCTTC CASSLKPRLAGVNEQFF
TRBJ2-7 - - TRBV25-1 TGTGCCAGCAGTGTCCGAGGTCAGACCCCCCACGAGCAGTACTTC CASSVRGQTPHEQYF
TRBJ2-3 TRBD1 many TRBV29-1 TGCAGCGCGGCCCCAGGGGGCCGGACAGATACGCAGTATTTT CSAAPGGRTDTQYF
TRBJ1-1 - many TRBV19 TGTGCCAGTAGAACAGCTACTAACACTGAAGCTTTCTTT CASRTATNTEAFF
TRBJ2-7 - few TRBV7-9 TGTGCCAGCAGCTTGGAGGGGAGCTCCTACGAGCAGTACTTC CASSLEGSSYEQYF
TRBJ1-2 - - TRBV21-1 TGTGCCAGCAGCAAAGCTTGGACGGTCAACTATGGCTACACCTTC CASSKAWTVNYGYTF
TRBJ1-5 TRBD1 many TRBV4-2 TGTGCCAGCAGCCAAGATGGGACAGGGACTTTGGATCAGCCCCAGCATTTT CASSQDGTGTLDQPQHF
TRBJ2-6 - once TRBV20-1 TGCAGTGCTCAACAGGGGGCCAACGTCCTGACTTTC CSAQQGANVLTF
TRBJ2-1 - - TRBV12-5 TGTGCTAGTGGCCAATCAGGGATAGGGCAGTTCTTC CASGQSGIGQFF
TRBJ2-3 TRBD2 many TRBV5-1 TGCGCCAGCAGCGCTAGCGGCGGTCTCGGAGATACGCAGTATTTT CASSASGGLGDTQYF
TRBJ2-3 - - TRBV5-1 TGCGCCAGCAGCTTAGAAGGGAGTACCACAGATACGCAGTATTTT CASSLEGSTTDTQYF
TRBJ2-3 - many TRBV7-7 TGTGCTAGCAGCTTAGGTGTTCTGGATACGCAGTATTTT CASSLGVLDTQYF
TRBJ2-1 TRBD2 many TRBV5-5 TGTGCCAGCAGCTCGGGACTAGCGGGATACAATGAGCAGTTCTTC CASSSGLAGYNEQFF
TRBJ2-7 - many TRBV6-1 TGTGCCAGCAGCAGGGAACAGATTTCCTCCTACGAGCAGTACTTC CASSREQISSYEQYF
TRBJ2-5 - many TRBV6-1 TGTGCCAGCAGTGAATTAGGGGGTGGAGGTCAAGAGACCCAGTACTTC CASSELGGGGQETQYF
TRBJ2-5 TRBD1 - TRBV20-1 TGCAGTGCTGTCGGGACAGCGATCCAAGAGACCCAGTACTTC CSAVGTAIQETQYF
TRBJ2-7 - - TRBV18 TGTGCCAGCTCACACCAGGGCTACGAGCAGTACTTC CASSHQGYEQYF
TRBJ2-7 TRBD1 many TRBV7-8 TGTGCCAGCAGCCCCCGGGACAGGGACTTCAAGCAGTACTTC CASSPRDRDFKQYF
TRBJ1-1 - many TRBV19 TGTGCCAGTAGTATATTACCGGGTGGATACTCTGAAGCTTTCTTT CASSILPGGYSEAFF
TRBJ1-6 TRBD1 - TRBV30 TGTGCCTGGAGTGTAGGGGGACAGCGTAATTCACCCCTCCACTTT CAWSVGGQRNSPLHF
TRBJ2-3 - many TRBV10-1 TGCGCCAGCAGTGAGGTGGCTAGGGATACGCAGTATTTT CASSEVARDTQYF
TRBJ2-5 TRBD2 many TRBV29-1 TGCAGCGTTAGACTAGCGGGGGAGACCCAGTACTTC CSVRLAGETQYF
TRBJ2-3 TRBD2 few TRBV6-6 TGTGCCAGCAGTAACCGACTAGCGGGGCAAGATACGCAGTATTTT CASSNRLAGQDTQYF
TRBJ1-1 - few TRBV29-1 TGCAGCGTTGTATGGGGGGAAGTGGGGACTGAAGCTTTCTTT CSVVWGEVGTEAFF
TRBJ2-2 TRBD2 many TRBV6-2/TRBV6-3 TGTGCCAGCAGTCAACTAGCGGGGAGAAATGGCGGGGAGCTGTTTTTT CASSQLAGRNGGELFF
TRBJ2-1 TRBD2 many TRBV5-5 TGTGCCAGCAGCTTCGGCGGGGGGTACTACAATGAGCAGTTCTTC CASSFGGGYYNEQFF
TRBJ1-5 - many TRBV6-1 TGTGCCAGCAGTCCTAGGGGCAGGGAGAATCAGCCCCAGCATTTT CASSPRGRENQPQHF
TRBJ2-1 - many TRBV19 TGTGCCAGTAGTCTTTGGGGGTCCTACAATGAGCAGTTCTTC CASSLWGSYNEQFF